These T cell receptor beta chains were read from a single sample in a study of CD8+ T cells in alopecia areata. Produced via immunoSEQ multiplex PCR; TCRdb's table is partial and in-frame only. Of about 190,000 clones listed, approximately 56% were seen once; the top ten hold roughly 0.71%. The material was CD4+ T cells sorted from blood, obtained at week 4, from a patient treated with tofacitinib. The receptors derive from a human donor with alopecia areata. Each CDR3 is given with its conserved first and last residue. A D gene is named only where the DNA matches it firmly.

d_call,v_call,j_call,cdr3_aa
.,TRBV4-2,TRBJ2-7,CASSQDGLILEQYF
.,TRBV29-1,TRBJ2-7,CSVGGISSEQYF
.,TRBV7-2,TRBJ1-5,CASSLRQGLPQHF
TRBD1,TRBV29-1,TRBJ1-4,CSVEDPPGQGGKLFF
.,TRBV30,TRBJ2-7,CAWTPPDRYEQYF
.,TRBV7-2,.,CASSSGGGPRYEQYF
TRBD2,TRBV29-1,TRBJ2-1,CSGGLAGGQEQFF
.,TRBV30,TRBJ2-3,CAWSPGLRDTQYF
TRBD2,TRBV7-2,TRBJ2-1,CASSLAHTSGRALNEQFF
.,TRBV15,TRBJ2-1,CATSLTDDNEQFF
.,TRBV29-1,TRBJ2-7,CSVEDGHEQYF
TRBD2,TRBV29-1,TRBJ2-7,CSVVPGLAANEQYF
.,TRBV29-1,TRBJ1-2,CSVHPGNYGYTF
TRBD2,TRBV5-1,TRBJ2-5,CASRPTSGMGETQYF
.,TRBV5-1,TRBJ2-6,CASSLVVGRGARNSGANVLTF
.,TRBV20-1,TRBJ1-2,CSAPLRGYTF
TRBD1,TRBV27,TRBJ1-2,CASTRQTGTGDGYTF
.,TRBV18,TRBJ2-5,CASSPGQETQYF
.,TRBV2,TRBJ1-6,CASSDGRGSPLHF
.,TRBV27,TRBJ2-7,CASSKSSYEQYF
.,TRBV27,TRBJ2-7,CASSARFVTNYEQYF
.,TRBV28,TRBJ1-1,CASSYPTAGAGTEAFF
.,TRBV6-5,TRBJ2-6,CASSRDWSGANVLTF
.,TRBV4-3,TRBJ1-5,CASSQDVQGNQPQHF
TRBD2,TRBV5-1,TRBJ2-5,CASSQTSGMGAQYF
.,TRBV29-1,TRBJ1-5,CSARTGPSQPQHF
.,TRBV7-2,TRBJ2-5,CASSIDRLTQYF
.,TRBV5-1,TRBJ2-2,CASSRGAGTGELFF
.,TRBV19,TRBJ1-5,CASRKVGQPQHF
.,TRBV6-1,TRBJ2-5,CASTLTGRETQYF
.,TRBV29-1,TRBJ2-2,CSVDRQANTGELFF